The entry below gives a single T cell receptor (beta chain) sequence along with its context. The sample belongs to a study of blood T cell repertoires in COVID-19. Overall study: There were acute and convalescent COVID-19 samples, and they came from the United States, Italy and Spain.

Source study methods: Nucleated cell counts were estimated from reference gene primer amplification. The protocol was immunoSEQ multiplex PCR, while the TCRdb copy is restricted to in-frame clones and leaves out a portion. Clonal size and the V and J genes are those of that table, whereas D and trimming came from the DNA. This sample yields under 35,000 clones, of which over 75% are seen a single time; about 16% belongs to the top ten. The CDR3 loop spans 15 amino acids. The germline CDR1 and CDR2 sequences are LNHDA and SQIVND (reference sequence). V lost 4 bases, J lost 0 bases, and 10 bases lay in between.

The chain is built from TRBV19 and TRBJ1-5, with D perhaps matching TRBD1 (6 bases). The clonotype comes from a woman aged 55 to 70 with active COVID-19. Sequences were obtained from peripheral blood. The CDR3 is CASSNGGLSNQPQHF. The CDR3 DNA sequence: TGTGCCAGTAGTAATGGGGGCCTTAGCAATCAGCCCCAGCATTTT.